What follows are 21 T cell receptor beta chains derived from one specimen sequenced in a study of regulatory T cells in long-lasting Graves disease. The time point: persistent/refractory GD, antithyroid drugs over 5 years with positive TRAb. Scientists built the TCR library using RNA that was extracted from PBMCs. To make TCR beta libraries, researchers used iRepertoire HTBI primers and Arm-PCR of CDR3 regions. A single record per CDR3 protein comes from TCRdb applying MiXCR to the multiplex PCR reads. Among a few hundred thousand distinct CDR3 sequences listed, roughly 25% were seen once. This material consisted of peripheral blood mononuclear cells (PBMCs), taken when the disease was refractory, from a patient treated with antithyroid drugs. The receptor set was obtained from a woman in her thirties or forties with Graves disease.

This clonotype was observed at least ten times. The gene calls are TRBV7-9 and TRBJ2-5; 14 bases map to TRBD2. The V gene's germline CDR1 is SEHNR and CDR2 FQNEAQ (reference sequence). After removal of 5 bases from V and 5 bases from J, the junction contained 7 bases not matched to a gene. The CDR3 consists of 16 residues. The CDR3 sequence is CASSTRLAGGWETQYF. CDR3 bases: TGTGCCAGCAGCACTCGACTAGCGGGAGGGTGGGAGACCCAGTACTTC.

This clonotype was observed at least ten times. In DNA form, the CDR3 reads TGTGCCAGCAGTGACGGGGCTAGCGGGAGTTGGGAGACCCAGTACTTC. Translating gives CASSDGASGSWETQYF. The V gene is TRBV2, the J gene TRBJ2-5; 10 bases line up with TRBD2. The CDR3 is 16 residues long. Germline V lookup: CDR1 SNHLY, CDR2 FYNNEI. V gave up 3 bases and J gave up 5 bases; unmatched junction bases: 9.

This clonotype has a count of ten or more. The chain recombines TRBV25-1 with TRBJ2-2; 9 nucleotides agree with TRBD2. The junction had 12 bases not matched to a gene; V was cut back by 1 base and J by 6 bases. This CDR3 spans 18 amino acids. Germline V gene data show CDR1 as MGHDK and CDR2 as SYGVNS. The CDR3 nucleotides are TGTGCCAGCAGTGAATGGACGGTCGGCGGGAGGGCCCCCGGGGAGCTGTTTTTT. Amino acid sequence: CASSEWTVGGRAPGELFF.

This clonotype was seen repeatedly, ten times or more. V usage is TRBV10-3 and J usage is TRBJ2-3, with D possibly matching TRBD1 (5 bases). The CDR3 has 15 amino acids. V was shortened by 4 bases and J by 1 base, with 12 bases between the two germline ends. Germline CDR1 ENHRY, CDR2 SYGVKD. CDR3: CAISATGVGTDTQYF. Here the CDR3 DNA reads TGTGCCATCAGTGCCACAGGCGTTGGCACAGATACGCAGTATTTT.

This chain links TRBV30 with TRBJ1-1, with D unresolved. The length of the CDR3 is 16 residues. Germline values: CDR1 GTSNPN, CDR2 SVGIG (reference sequence). V dropped 5 bases and J dropped 1 base, with 20 bases sitting between them. This chain's CDR3 is CAWYPKLRGENTEAFF. For the CDR3, the DNA is TGTGCCTGGTATCCCAAGCTCCGGGGAGAGAACACTGAAGCTTTCTTT.

At least ten counts were recorded for this clonotype. The gene calls are TRBV12-3 or TRBV12-4 and TRBJ1-5; D gene unclear. V dropped 1 base and J dropped 7 bases, with 14 bases sitting between them. The CDR3 runs to 15 residues. The CDR3 coding sequence is TGTGCCAGCAGTTTAGGGGGAAAGGCTGGGCAGCCCCAGCATTTT. Its translation: CASSLGGKAGQPQHF.

This clonotype occurred many times. This chain connects TRBV28 to TRBJ2-4; TRBD1 might be the D (6 bases). CDR1 and CDR2 (germline): MDHEN, SYDVKM. The CDR3 totals 14 residues. V lost 7 bases and J 6 bases, leaving 16 bases between the germline ends. In nucleotides, the CDR3 is TGTGCCAGCACCGACCCAGGGGATGGAAACATTCAGTACTTC. Protein: CASTDPGDGNIQYF.

This clonotype was recorded a few times. This chain joins TRBV12-3 or TRBV12-4 and TRBJ1-4; D ambiguous. V shed 3 bases and J shed 4 bases, with 9 bases lying between them. The CDR3 totals 14 residues. Here the CDR3 reads CASSFVPVNEKLFF. The CDR3 DNA reads as TGTGCCAGCAGTTTTGTGCCGGTTAATGAAAAACTGTTTTTT.

The V gene is TRBV27, the J gene TRBJ1-1; 8 nucleotides line up with TRBD1. CDR3 length: 17 amino acids. V shed 7 bases and J 4 bases; nucleotides not matched to a gene: 17. Per the germline V gene, CDR1 is MNHEY and CDR2 is SMNVEV (reference sequence). Here the CDR3 reads CASTKRSPTGESTEAFF. The CDR3 nucleotides read TGTGCCAGCACCAAAAGAAGCCCGACAGGGGAGAGCACTGAAGCTTTCTTT.

This clonotype came up a few times. The final CDR3 position lacks the conserved phenylalanine or tryptophan, pointing to a likely read error. The chain joins TRBV3-1 to TRBJ2-7; D gene ambiguous. Germline CDR1 LGHDT, CDR2 YNNKEL (reference sequence). CDR3 length: 11 amino acids. The V end was cut by 3 bases, the J end by 3 bases, with 3 bases between. The CDR3 coding sequence is TGTGCCAGCAGCCATTTCTACGAGCAGTACCTC. Translation gives CASSHFYEQYL.

This clonotype was seen ten or more times. The J gene is TRBJ1-4, the V gene TRBV12-3 or TRBV12-4; 7 bases fit TRBD1. The CDR3 is 15 residues long. After removal of 5 bases from V and 3 bases from J, the junction contained 6 bases not matched to a gene. The CDR3 region has the DNA TGTGCCAGCAGTCCTAGGGGGCCGGCTAATGAAAAACTGTTTTTT. Protein sequence: CASSPRGPANEKLFF.

This clonotype was counted at least ten times. V gene TRBV11-2 combines with J gene TRBJ2-5; D not certain. The length of the CDR3 is 13 residues. Germline CDR1 and CDR2: SGHAT and FQNNGV. The V and J ends lost 5 bases and 5 bases respectively, with 12 bases between them. The CDR3 bases are TGTGCCAGCAGCCTCGTCGTGACGGAGACCCAGTACTTC. Translated: CASSLVVTETQYF.

This clonotype has just a few counts. The chain carries TRBV3-1 and TRBJ1-2; TRBD1 aligns across 7 bases. There are 14 residues in the CDR3. Germline assignment: CDR1 LGHDT and CDR2 YNNKEL (reference sequence). Germline trimming cut 5 bases from V and 8 bases from J; bases unmatched to any gene: 11. Written as DNA, the CDR3 is TGTGCCAGCAGCAGACAAACGACAGGGCCCGGCTACACCTTC. Protein: CASSRQTTGPGYTF.

This clonotype was counted many times. The chain is built from TRBV2 and TRBJ2-2; D may be TRBD2 (5 bases). Between the trimmed V and J ends, which lost 4 bases and 3 bases, there was a span of 9 bases. Germline values: CDR1 SNHLY, CDR2 FYNNEI. The length of the CDR3 is 14 residues. This CDR3 reads CASSAQRHTGELFF. The CDR3 nucleotides are TGTGCCAGCAGTGCCCAGCGGCACACCGGGGAGCTGTTTTTT. Using reference TRBV2 and TRBJ2-2 for the parts outside the CDR3, the full variable domain is EPEVTQTPSHQVTQMGQEVILRCVPISNHLYFYWYRQILGQKVEFLVSFYNNEISEKSEIFDDQFSVERPDGSNFTLKIRSTKLEDSAMYFCASSAQRHTGELFFGEGSRLTVL.

This clonotype was found many times. The chain employs TRBV2 and TRBJ1-4; D is uncertain. V was cut by 4 bases and J by 8 bases, with 11 bases left in between. The CDR3 runs 13 residues. CDR1 and CDR2 from the germline V gene are SNHLY and FYNNEI. The CDR3 sequence is CASSGGFREKLFF. The DNA for the CDR3 is TGTGCCAGCAGTGGGGGTTTTCGGGAAAAACTGTTTTTT.

The chain combines TRBV29-1 with TRBJ2-4, with D possibly matching TRBD2 (5 bases). Per germline, CDR1 SQVTM and CDR2 ANQGSEA. This CDR3 region has 14 residues. Trimming cost V 4 bases and J 1 base, with 11 bases left between them. The CDR3 region is CSVAGRVAKNIQYF. Here the CDR3 DNA reads TGCAGCGTTGCCGGGCGGGTTGCCAAAAACATTCAGTACTTC.

Comments on this clonotype: A much larger clone lies one base from this, so it may be a read error. The chain links TRBV7-9 to TRBJ2-5, with TRBD2 matching over 9 bases. The length of the CDR3 is 16 residues. Germline assignment: CDR1 SEHNR and CDR2 FQNEAQ (reference sequence). Trimming cost V 5 bases and J 9 bases; bases outside gene matches: 16. The CDR3 sequence is CASSRDTSSGSEPQYF. CDR3 nucleotide sequence: TGTGCCAGCAGCCGAGATACAAGTAGCGGGAGTGAGCCCCAGTACTTC.

The chain links TRBV6-2 or TRBV6-3 to TRBJ2-7; D gene ambiguous. Germline CDR1 MNHEY, CDR2 SVGEGT. The ends were cut back, 6 bases at V and 7 bases at J, with 19 bases in the middle. The CDR3 is 14 residues long. The CDR3 region is CASRSSTLVGEQYF. As DNA, the CDR3 is TGTGCCAGCAGATCATCAACCCTGGTCGGGGAGCAGTACTTC.

The gene calls are TRBV19 and TRBJ2-2, with TRBD2 as a possible D gene (6 bases). Germline V gene sequence: CDR1 LNHDA, CDR2 SQIVND (reference sequence). V was clipped by 4 bases and J by 1 base, with 13 bases between them. The CDR3 spans 16 residues. The chain's CDR3 is CASSTTGLVNTGELFF. CDR3 in DNA: TGTGCCAGTAGTACAACGGGACTGGTGAACACCGGGGAGCTGTTTTTT. Combining the CDR3 with reference TRBV19 and TRBJ2-2 gives the whole variable domain DGGITQSPKYLFRKEGQNVTLSCEQNLNHDAMYWYRQDPGQGLRLIYYSQIVNDFQKGDIAEGYSVSREKKESFPLTVTSAQKNPTAFYLCASSTTGLVNTGELFFGEGSRLTVL.

The sample holds many counts of this clonotype. V and J are TRBV6-1 and TRBJ1-2; D unresolved. CDR3 length: 14 residues. Germline assignment: CDR1 MNHNS and CDR2 SASEGT. V was clipped by 2 bases and J by 6 bases, with 13 bases between them. DNA for the CDR3: TGTGCCAGCAGTGAACCCGGCCTAGAAAATGGCTACACCTTC. Translation: CASSEPGLENGYTF.

There are many counts of this clonotype. The rearrangement uses TRBV5-1 and TRBJ2-7, with TRBD1 as a possible D gene (5 bases). With 0 bases removed from V and 2 bases from J, the gap between germline ends came to 9 bases. Per the germline V gene, CDR1 is SGHRS and CDR2 is YFSETQ. This CDR3 has 14 residues. The CDR3 DNA reads TGCGCCAGCAGCTTGGCCCCGACAGCCTACGAGCAGTACTTC. Protein product: CASSLAPTAYEQYF.